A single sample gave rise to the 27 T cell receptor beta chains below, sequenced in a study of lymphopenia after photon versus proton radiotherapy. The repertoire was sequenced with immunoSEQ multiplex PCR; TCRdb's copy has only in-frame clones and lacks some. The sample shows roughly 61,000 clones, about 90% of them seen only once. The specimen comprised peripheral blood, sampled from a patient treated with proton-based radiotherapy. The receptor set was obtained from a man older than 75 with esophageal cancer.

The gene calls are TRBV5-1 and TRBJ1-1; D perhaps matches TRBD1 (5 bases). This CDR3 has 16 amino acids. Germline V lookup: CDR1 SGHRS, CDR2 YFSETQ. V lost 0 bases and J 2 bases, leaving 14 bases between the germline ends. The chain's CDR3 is CASSLAPGGGNTEAFF. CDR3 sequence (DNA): TGCGCCAGCAGCTTGGCCCCGGGCGGGGGAAACACTGAAGCTTTCTTT.

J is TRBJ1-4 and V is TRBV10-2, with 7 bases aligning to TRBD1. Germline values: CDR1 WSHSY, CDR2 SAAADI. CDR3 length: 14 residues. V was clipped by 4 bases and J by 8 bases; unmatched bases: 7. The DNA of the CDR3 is TGCGCCAGCAGTGTACAGGGGTCGGTAGAAAAACTGTTTTTT. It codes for CASSVQGSVEKLFF.

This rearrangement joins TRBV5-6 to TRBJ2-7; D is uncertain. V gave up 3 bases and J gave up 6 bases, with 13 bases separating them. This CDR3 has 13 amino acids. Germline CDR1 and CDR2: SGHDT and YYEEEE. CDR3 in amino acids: CASSYLTGTEQYF. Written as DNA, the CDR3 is TGTGCCAGCAGCTACCTGACTGGAACCGAGCAGTACTTC.

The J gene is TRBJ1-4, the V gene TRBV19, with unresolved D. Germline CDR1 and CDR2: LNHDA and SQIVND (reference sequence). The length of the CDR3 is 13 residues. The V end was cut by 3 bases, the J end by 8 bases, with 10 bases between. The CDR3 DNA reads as TGTGCCAGTAGTATCAATTTTGGAGAAAAACTGTTTTTT. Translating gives CASSINFGEKLFF.

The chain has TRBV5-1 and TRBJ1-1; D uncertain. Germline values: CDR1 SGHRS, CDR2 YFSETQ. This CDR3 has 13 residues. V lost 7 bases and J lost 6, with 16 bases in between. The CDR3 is CASSRSTDAEAFF. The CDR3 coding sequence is TGCGCCAGCTCTCGTAGCACGGACGCTGAAGCTTTCTTT.

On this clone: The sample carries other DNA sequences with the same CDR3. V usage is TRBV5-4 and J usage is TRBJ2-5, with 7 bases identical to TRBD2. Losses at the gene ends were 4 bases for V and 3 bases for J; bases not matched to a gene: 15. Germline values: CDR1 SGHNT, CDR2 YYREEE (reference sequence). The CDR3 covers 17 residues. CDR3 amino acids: CASSPRGAGRGEETQYF. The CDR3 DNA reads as TGTGCCAGCAGCCCACGAGGGGCAGGGAGGGGAGAAGAGACCCAGTACTTC.

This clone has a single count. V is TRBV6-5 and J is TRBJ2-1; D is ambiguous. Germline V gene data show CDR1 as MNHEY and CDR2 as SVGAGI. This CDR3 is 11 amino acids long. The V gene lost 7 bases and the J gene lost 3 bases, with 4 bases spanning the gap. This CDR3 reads CASTLYNEQFF. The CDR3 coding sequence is TGTGCCAGCACACTCTACAATGAGCAGTTCTTC.

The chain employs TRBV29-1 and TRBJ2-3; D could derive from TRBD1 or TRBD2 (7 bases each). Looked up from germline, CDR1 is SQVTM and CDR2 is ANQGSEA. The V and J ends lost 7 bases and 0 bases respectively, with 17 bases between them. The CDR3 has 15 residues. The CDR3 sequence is CSGGGGHSSTDTQYF. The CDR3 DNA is TGCAGCGGGGGAGGGGGCCATTCTAGCACAGATACGCAGTATTTT.

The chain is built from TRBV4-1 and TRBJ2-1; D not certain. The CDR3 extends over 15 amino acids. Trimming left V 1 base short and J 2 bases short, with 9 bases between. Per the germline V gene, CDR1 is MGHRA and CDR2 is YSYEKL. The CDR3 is CASSQARLAYNEQFF. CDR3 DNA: TGCGCCAGCAGCCAAGCCCGGCTAGCCTACAATGAGCAGTTCTTC.

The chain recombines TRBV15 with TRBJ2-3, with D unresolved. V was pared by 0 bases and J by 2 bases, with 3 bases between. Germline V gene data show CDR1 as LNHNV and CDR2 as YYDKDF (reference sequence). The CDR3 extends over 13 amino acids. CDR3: CATSRDPTDTQYF. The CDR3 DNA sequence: TGTGCCACCAGCAGAGATCCCACAGATACGCAGTATTTT.

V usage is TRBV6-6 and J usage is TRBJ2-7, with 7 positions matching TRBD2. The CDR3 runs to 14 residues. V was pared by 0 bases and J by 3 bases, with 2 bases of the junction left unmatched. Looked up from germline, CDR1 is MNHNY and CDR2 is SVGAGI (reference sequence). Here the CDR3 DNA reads TGTGCCAGCAGTTACTCGGGACTACGCTACGAGCAGTACTTC. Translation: CASSYSGLRYEQYF.

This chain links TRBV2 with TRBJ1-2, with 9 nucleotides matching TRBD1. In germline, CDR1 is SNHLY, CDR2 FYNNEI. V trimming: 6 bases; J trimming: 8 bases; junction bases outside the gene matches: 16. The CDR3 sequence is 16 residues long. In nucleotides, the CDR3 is TGTGCCAGCAGGCGGGACAGGGAGGTTGTAAATTACGGCTACACCTTC. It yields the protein CASRRDREVVNYGYTF. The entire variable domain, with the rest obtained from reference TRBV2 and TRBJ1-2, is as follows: EPEVTQTPSHQVTQMGQEVILRCVPISNHLYFYWYRQILGQKVEFLVSFYNNEISEKSEIFDDQFSVERPDGSNFTLKIRSTKLEDSAMYFCASRRDREVVNYGYTFGSGTRLTVV.

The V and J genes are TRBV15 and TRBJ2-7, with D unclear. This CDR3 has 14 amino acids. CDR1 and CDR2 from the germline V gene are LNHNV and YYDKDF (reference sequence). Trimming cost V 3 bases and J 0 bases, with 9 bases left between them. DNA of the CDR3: TGTGCCACCAGCAGGCAGCTAACCTCCTACGAGCAGTACTTC. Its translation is CATSRQLTSYEQYF.

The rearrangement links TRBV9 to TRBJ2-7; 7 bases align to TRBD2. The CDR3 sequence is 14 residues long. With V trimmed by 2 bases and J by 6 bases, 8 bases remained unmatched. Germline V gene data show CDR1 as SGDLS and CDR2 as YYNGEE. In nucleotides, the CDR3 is TGTGCCAGCAGCGTGGGAGGGGAGTGGGTCGAGCAGTACTTC. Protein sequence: CASSVGGEWVEQYF.

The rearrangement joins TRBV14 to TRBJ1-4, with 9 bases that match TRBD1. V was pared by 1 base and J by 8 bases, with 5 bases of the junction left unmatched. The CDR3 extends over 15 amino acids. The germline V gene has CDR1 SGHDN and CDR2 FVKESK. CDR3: CASSQGGTGREKLFF. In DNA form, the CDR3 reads TGTGCCAGCAGCCAAGGTGGGACAGGGCGAGAAAAACTGTTTTTT.

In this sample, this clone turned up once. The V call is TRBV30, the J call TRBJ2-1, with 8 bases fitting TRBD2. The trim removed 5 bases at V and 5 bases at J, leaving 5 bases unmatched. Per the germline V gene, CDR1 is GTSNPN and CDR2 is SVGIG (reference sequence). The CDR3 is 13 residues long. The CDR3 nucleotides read TGTGCCTGGGGGGGACTAGGAAACAATGAGCAGTTCTTC. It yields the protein CAWGGLGNNEQFF.

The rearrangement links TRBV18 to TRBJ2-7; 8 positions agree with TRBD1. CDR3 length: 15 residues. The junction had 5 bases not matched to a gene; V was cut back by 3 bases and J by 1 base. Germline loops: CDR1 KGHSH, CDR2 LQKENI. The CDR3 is CASSPRGRLSYEQYF. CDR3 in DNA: TGTGCCAGCTCACCCAGGGGGCGATTATCCTACGAGCAGTACTTC.

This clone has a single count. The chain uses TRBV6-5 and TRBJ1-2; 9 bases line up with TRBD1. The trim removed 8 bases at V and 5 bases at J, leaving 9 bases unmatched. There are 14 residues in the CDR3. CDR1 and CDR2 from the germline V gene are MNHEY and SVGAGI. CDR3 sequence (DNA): TGTGCCAGCGGCTGGGACAGGGCGCCTTATGGCTACACCTTC. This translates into CASGWDRAPYGYTF.

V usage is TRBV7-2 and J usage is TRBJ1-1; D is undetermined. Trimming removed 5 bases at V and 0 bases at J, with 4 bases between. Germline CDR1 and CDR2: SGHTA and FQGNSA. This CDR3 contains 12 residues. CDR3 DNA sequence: TGTGCCAGCAGCGGGATGAACACTGAAGCTTTCTTT. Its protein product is CASSGMNTEAFF.

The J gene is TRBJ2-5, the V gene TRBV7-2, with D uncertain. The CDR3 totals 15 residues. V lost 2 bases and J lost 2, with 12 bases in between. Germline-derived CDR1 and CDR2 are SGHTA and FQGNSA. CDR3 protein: CASSLNALIQETQYF. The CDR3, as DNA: TGTGCCAGCAGCTTAAATGCCCTCATACAAGAGACCCAGTACTTC.

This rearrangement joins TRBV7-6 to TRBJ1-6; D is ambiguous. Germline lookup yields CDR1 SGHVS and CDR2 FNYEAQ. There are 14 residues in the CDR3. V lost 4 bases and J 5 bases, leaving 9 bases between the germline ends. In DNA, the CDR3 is TGTGCCAGCAGCTACGGTGGGAATAATTCACCCCTCCACTTT. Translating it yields CASSYGGNNSPLHF.

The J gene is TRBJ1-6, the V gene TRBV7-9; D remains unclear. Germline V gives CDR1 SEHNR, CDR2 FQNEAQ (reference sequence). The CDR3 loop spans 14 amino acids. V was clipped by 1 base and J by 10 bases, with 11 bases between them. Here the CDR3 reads CASSLGDFLSPLHF. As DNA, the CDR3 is TGTGCCAGCAGCTTAGGAGACTTCCTCTCACCCCTCCACTTT.

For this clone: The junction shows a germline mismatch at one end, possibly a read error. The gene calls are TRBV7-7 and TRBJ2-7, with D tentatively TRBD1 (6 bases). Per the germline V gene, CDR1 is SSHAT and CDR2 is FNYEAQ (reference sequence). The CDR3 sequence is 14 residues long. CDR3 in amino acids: CASSENRDAYEQYF. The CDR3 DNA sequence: TGTGCTAGCAGCGAGAACAGGGATGCCTACGAGCAGTACTTC.

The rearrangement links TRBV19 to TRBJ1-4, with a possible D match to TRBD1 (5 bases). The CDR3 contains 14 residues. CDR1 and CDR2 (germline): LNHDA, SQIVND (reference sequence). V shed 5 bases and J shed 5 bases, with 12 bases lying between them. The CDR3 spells CASSEQATNEKLFF. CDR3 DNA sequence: TGTGCCAGTAGTGAACAGGCCACCAATGAAAAACTGTTTTTT.

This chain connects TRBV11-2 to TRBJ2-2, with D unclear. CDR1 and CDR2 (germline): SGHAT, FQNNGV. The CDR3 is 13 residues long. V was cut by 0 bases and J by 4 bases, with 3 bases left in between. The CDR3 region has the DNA TGTGCCAGCAGCTTAGACCCCACCGGGGAGCTGTTTTTT. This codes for CASSLDPTGELFF.

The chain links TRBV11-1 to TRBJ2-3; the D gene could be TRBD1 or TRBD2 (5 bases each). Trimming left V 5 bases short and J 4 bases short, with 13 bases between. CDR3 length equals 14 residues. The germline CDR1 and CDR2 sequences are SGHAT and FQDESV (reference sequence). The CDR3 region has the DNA TGTGCCAGCAGCCGGGACCGTACCTCAGATACGCAGTATTTT. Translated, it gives CASSRDRTSDTQYF.

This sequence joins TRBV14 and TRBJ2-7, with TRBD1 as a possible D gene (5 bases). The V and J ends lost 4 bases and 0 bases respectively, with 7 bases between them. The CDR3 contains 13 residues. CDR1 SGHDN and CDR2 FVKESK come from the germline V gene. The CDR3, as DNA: TGTGCCAGCAGCCGGGGCTCCTCCTACGAGCAGTACTTC. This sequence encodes CASSRGSSYEQYF.